This TCR beta chain came from a study of cytomegalovirus exposure and HLA in healthy donors. Study information: In an earlier analysis, 95 million to 140 million unique TCR beta sequences were found from 150 million to 200 million T cells.

The germline gives CDR1 ENHRY, CDR2 SYGVKD. The CDR3 has 15 residues. The V gene end was trimmed by 0 bases and the J gene end by 7 bases; junction bases not matched to a gene: 6. In the PCR, 60 Vbeta and 13 Jbeta primers were used. Assay used: immunoSEQ multiplex PCR; TCRdb lists only in-frame clones, some missing. The sample has around 150,000 clones; approximately 79% are singletons. Points on this clone: Its antigen is not known.

Points from the study as a whole: Rarity marked most TCR sequences, yet some public TCRs occurred in many donors. Within an earlier analysis, most TCR beta V segments proved productive either about 87% or about 30% of the time. Among the CMV-associated chains, a few were confirmed in vitro as specific for CMV antigens.

This TCR derives from a middle-aged man in good health and CMV-seropositive. This chain links TRBV10-3 with TRBJ1-5, with TRBD1 identical over 7 bases. Sequenced: PBMCs. CDR3 coding DNA: TGTGCCATCAGTGAGTCGAAGGCAGGGGGACAGCCCCAGCATTTT. Protein sequence: CAISESKAGGQPQHF.